This T cell receptor (beta chain) appears in the sequencing data of a study of OX40 agonist ivuxolimab in advanced cancers. As concerns this clone: No antigen is known for it.

Germline V CDR1 and CDR2: MDHEN, SYDVKM. The V segment lost 4 bases and the J segment 0 bases; nucleotides outside the gene matches: 5. The CDR3 has 16 amino acids. Profiled with immunoSEQ multiplex PCR; TCRdb holds only in-frame clones, not every one. The sample lists fewer than 35,000 clones; around 90% were seen once. Regarding the study as a whole: Partial responders receiving 0.1-3.0 mg/kg showed among the lowest clonal expansion.

The rearrangement links TRBV28 to TRBJ2-2, with 7 bases identical to TRBD1. This specimen consisted of CD4+ or CD8+ T cells sorted from blood, obtained in a trial of the OX40 agonist ivuxolimab. The sequence came from an adult with an advanced solid tumor such as melanoma, head and neck, liver or kidney cancer. The CDR3 region has the DNA TGTGCCAGCAGTTGGGTGGGGACAGCGAACACCGGGGAGCTGTTTTTT. Translating gives CASSWVGTANTGELFF.